The 14 T cell receptor beta chains given below trace back to one sample, sequenced in a study of blood T cell repertoires in COVID-19. The table came from immunoSEQ multiplex PCR; TCRdb's copy has only in-frame clones and leaves some out. In the table there are 200,000 to 250,000 clones, nearly 90% of which are singletons. Sequencing was done on a sample of peripheral blood. These receptors all stem from a woman between 18 and 30 years old who had recovered from COVID-19.

The chain joins TRBV6-5 to TRBJ1-2, with a possible D match to TRBD1 (5 bases). The CDR3 consists of 15 residues. V was trimmed by 2 bases and J by 5 bases, leaving 15 bases between them. The germline CDR1 and CDR2 sequences are MNHEY and SVGAGI. CDR3 DNA sequence: TGTGCCAGCAGTTACCGTACGGGGGTACGATATGGCTACACCTTC. Protein product: CASSYRTGVRYGYTF.

The chain has TRBV9 and TRBJ2-7, with D perhaps matching TRBD1 (6 bases). Germline loops: CDR1 SGDLS, CDR2 YYNGEE. Trimming left V 4 bases short and J 2 bases short, with 13 bases between. The CDR3 totals 14 residues. The DNA for the CDR3 is TGTGCCAGCAGCTCGGGGACAAGCCCCTACGAGCAGTACTTC. Its protein product is CASSSGTSPYEQYF.

This clone was detected once. The V gene is TRBV4-1, the J gene TRBJ1-2; no firm D call. The CDR3 loop spans 19 amino acids. CDR1 and CDR2 (germline): MGHRA, YSYEKL. V was trimmed by 0 bases and J by 0 bases, leaving 20 bases between them. CDR3 protein: CASSQDDSESNIANYGYTF. In nucleotides, the CDR3 is TGCGCCAGCAGCCAAGATGATTCGGAGAGCAATATAGCTAACTATGGCTACACCTTC.

The chain is built from TRBV19 and TRBJ1-4; a possible D gene is TRBD1 (5 bases). CDR3 size: 15 residues. Germline V gives CDR1 LNHDA, CDR2 SQIVND (reference sequence). Deletions cut 10 bases from V and 7 bases from J, with 22 bases between. The chain's CDR3 is CATLRRGGEAEKLFF. CDR3 DNA sequence: TGTGCCACCCTACGGAGGGGAGGGGAGGCTGAAAAACTGTTTTTT.

The V call is TRBV29-1, the J call TRBJ2-3; tentative D call: TRBD1 (6 bases). The CDR3 loop spans 13 amino acids. In germline, CDR1 is SQVTM, CDR2 ANQGSEA. With 7 bases removed from V and 3 bases from J, the gap between germline ends came to 14 bases. The CDR3 DNA reads as TGCAGCGCTAGACAGGTTTTGACAGATACGCAGTATTTT. It is translated as CSARQVLTDTQYF.

V is TRBV24-1 and J is TRBJ2-3, with D possibly being TRBD1 (6 bases). Germline V gives CDR1 KGHDR, CDR2 SFDVKD. Trimming left V 3 bases short and J 3 bases short, with 12 bases between. CDR3 length: 15 amino acids. This chain's CDR3 is CATSDRTEITDTQYF. CDR3 DNA sequence: TGTGCCACCAGTGATCGGACAGAGATTACAGATACGCAGTATTTT.

The chain links TRBV3-1 (or the pseudogene TRBV3-2) to TRBJ2-1, with D possibly TRBD2 on 5 matching bases. Germline V gives CDR1 LGHDT, CDR2 YNNKEL (reference sequence). This CDR3 is built from 13 residues. V was trimmed by 1 base and J by 8 bases, leaving 9 bases between them. CDR3 coding DNA: TGTGCCAGCAGCCAAGTTGGAGGAGATGAGCAGTTCTTC. Its translation is CASSQVGGDEQFF.

At least ten counts were recorded for this clone. The rearrangement uses TRBV6-4 and TRBJ1-5; TRBD1 agrees at 8 bases. The trim removed 6 bases at V and 2 bases at J, leaving 6 bases unmatched. The CDR3 contains 15 residues. Germline V gives CDR1 MRHNA, CDR2 SNTAGT. The CDR3 region has the DNA TGTGCCAGCAGCCCGACAGGGGAAGGCAATCAGCCCCAGCATTTT. Protein: CASSPTGEGNQPQHF.

This chain connects TRBV2 to TRBJ2-7; D remains ambiguous. Trimming left V 3 bases short and J 1 base short, with 7 bases between. From germline, CDR1 is SNHLY and CDR2 FYNNEI. The length of the CDR3 is 13 residues. The CDR3 protein is CASSDEISYEQYF. In DNA, the CDR3 is TGTGCCAGCAGTGATGAGATTTCCTACGAGCAGTACTTC.

In DNA, the CDR3 is TGCAGCGTTGGTGTTAGACAGAACACCGGGGAGCTGTTTTTT. As protein: CSVGVRQNTGELFF. The rearrangement uses TRBV29-1 and TRBJ2-2, with D hard to call. The CDR3 runs to 14 residues. CDR1 SQVTM and CDR2 ANQGSEA come from the germline V gene. V shed 4 bases and J shed 1 base, with 10 bases lying between them.

The chain employs TRBV12-5 and TRBJ1-4, with TRBD1 identical over 10 bases. The CDR3 runs to 15 residues. The V gene's germline CDR1 is LGHNT and CDR2 FRNRAP. V was clipped by 5 bases and J by 3 bases; unmatched bases: 3. The CDR3 protein is CASGPGTGANEKLFF. CDR3 coding DNA: TGTGCTAGTGGTCCCGGGACAGGGGCTAATGAAAAACTGTTTTTT.

The chain recombines TRBV30 with TRBJ2-7; 11 nucleotides line up with TRBD1. The V gene's germline CDR1 is GTSNPN and CDR2 SVGIG (reference sequence). V gave up 3 bases and J gave up 10 bases; unmatched junction bases: 8. The CDR3 spans 13 residues. For the CDR3, the DNA is TGTGCCTGGAGAGAACCGGGACAGGGGGTACAGTACTTC. As protein: CAWREPGQGVQYF.

V gene TRBV11-2 combines with J gene TRBJ2-5; the match to TRBD1 covers 7 bases. Losses at the gene ends were 7 bases for V and 6 bases for J; bases not matched to a gene: 2. The CDR3 consists of 11 residues. Germline V gene sequence: CDR1 SGHAT, CDR2 FQNNGV. The CDR3 DNA follows: TGTGCCAGCAACAGGGGCCAGACCCAGTACTTC. Its translation is CASNRGQTQYF.

This chain links TRBV4-3 with TRBJ1-1; D is ambiguous. The germline gives CDR1 LGHNA, CDR2 YSLEER. The ends were cut back, 0 bases at V and 0 bases at J, with 11 bases in the middle. The CDR3 is 16 residues long. CDR3 sequence (DNA): TGCGCCAGCAGCCAAGATCAGCCCAGGATGAACACTGAAGCTTTCTTT. As protein: CASSQDQPRMNTEAFF.